The 5 T cell receptor beta chains given below trace back to one sample, sequenced in a study of T cell responses to AZD1222 COVID-19 vaccine. Using immunoSEQ multiplex PCR, the repertoire was profiled, and TCRdb retains in-frame clones only, with some absent. The sample consists of 64,000 or so clones, 65% to 85% of them appearing once. The sequencing used peripheral blood, collected on day 0 of AZD1222 vaccination. These receptors all come from an adult in good health.

The V call is TRBV2, the J call TRBJ2-3; 11 bases are a match to TRBD2. Unmatched junction bases numbered 1, after V lost 7 bases and J lost 4 bases. This CDR3 is built from 13 residues. CDR1 SNHLY and CDR2 FYNNEI come from the germline V gene. This CDR3 is CASKLAGADTQYF. DNA for the CDR3: TGTGCCAGCAAACTAGCGGGGGCAGATACGCAGTATTTT.

V usage is TRBV4-2 and J usage is TRBJ2-5; 9 nucleotides match TRBD2. V trimming: 1 base; J trimming: 5 bases; junction bases outside the gene matches: 5. The CDR3 consists of 15 residues. Germline V CDR1 and CDR2: LGHNA, YNFKEQ. The CDR3 DNA is TGTGCCAGCAGCCAAGTTTCTAGCGGGGCTGAGACCCAGTACTTC. It yields the protein CASSQVSSGAETQYF.

CDR3 in amino acids: CASSFPYNEQFF. Here the CDR3 DNA reads TGTGCCAGCAGCTTCCCCTACAATGAGCAGTTCTTC. The chain uses TRBV7-9 and TRBJ2-1; D uncertain. This CDR3 is 12 amino acids long. Trimming removed 3 bases at V and 2 bases at J, with 2 bases between. Germline V gene sequence: CDR1 SEHNR, CDR2 FQNEAQ (reference sequence).

There are a few counts of this clone. The chain employs TRBV3-1 (or the pseudogene TRBV3-2) and TRBJ2-1; TRBD1 matches 10 bases. CDR1 and CDR2 (germline): LGHDT, YNNKEL (reference sequence). The length of the CDR3 is 13 residues. V lost 4 bases, J lost 8 bases, and 2 bases stayed unmatched. The CDR3 is CASSRGQGDEQFF. CDR3 nucleotide sequence: TGTGCCAGCAGCCGAGGACAGGGGGATGAGCAGTTCTTC.

This chain joins TRBV21-1 and TRBJ1-5; TRBD1 reflects the table's D call only, with no check against the DNA. TRBV21-1 is given as a pseudogene. CDR3 length: 15 amino acids. The CDR3 region is CASSKRDREGQPQHF. The CDR3 region has the DNA TGTGCCAGCAGCAAACGGGACAGGGAGGGTCAGCCCCAGCATTTT.